This T cell receptor beta chain was identified during a study of identical twins. The length of the CDR3 is 11 residues. V shed 7 bases and J shed 6 bases, with 7 bases lying between them. From germline, CDR1 is MNHNS and CDR2 SASEGT. TCRdb redid the calling of the 5' RACE reads with MiXCR, one entry per CDR3 protein. This sample has about 530,000 distinct CDR3 sequences, with about 16% found just once. These data also featured in a second study, about yellow fever vaccine responses in identical twins.

The source of this sequence is a young woman in good health. J is TRBJ2-1 and V is TRBV6-1; D not resolved. Sequenced material: CD4+ T cells sorted from blood. As DNA, the CDR3 is TGTGCCAGCACGGTGGGCAATGAGCAGTTCTTC. It is translated as CASTVGNEQFF.